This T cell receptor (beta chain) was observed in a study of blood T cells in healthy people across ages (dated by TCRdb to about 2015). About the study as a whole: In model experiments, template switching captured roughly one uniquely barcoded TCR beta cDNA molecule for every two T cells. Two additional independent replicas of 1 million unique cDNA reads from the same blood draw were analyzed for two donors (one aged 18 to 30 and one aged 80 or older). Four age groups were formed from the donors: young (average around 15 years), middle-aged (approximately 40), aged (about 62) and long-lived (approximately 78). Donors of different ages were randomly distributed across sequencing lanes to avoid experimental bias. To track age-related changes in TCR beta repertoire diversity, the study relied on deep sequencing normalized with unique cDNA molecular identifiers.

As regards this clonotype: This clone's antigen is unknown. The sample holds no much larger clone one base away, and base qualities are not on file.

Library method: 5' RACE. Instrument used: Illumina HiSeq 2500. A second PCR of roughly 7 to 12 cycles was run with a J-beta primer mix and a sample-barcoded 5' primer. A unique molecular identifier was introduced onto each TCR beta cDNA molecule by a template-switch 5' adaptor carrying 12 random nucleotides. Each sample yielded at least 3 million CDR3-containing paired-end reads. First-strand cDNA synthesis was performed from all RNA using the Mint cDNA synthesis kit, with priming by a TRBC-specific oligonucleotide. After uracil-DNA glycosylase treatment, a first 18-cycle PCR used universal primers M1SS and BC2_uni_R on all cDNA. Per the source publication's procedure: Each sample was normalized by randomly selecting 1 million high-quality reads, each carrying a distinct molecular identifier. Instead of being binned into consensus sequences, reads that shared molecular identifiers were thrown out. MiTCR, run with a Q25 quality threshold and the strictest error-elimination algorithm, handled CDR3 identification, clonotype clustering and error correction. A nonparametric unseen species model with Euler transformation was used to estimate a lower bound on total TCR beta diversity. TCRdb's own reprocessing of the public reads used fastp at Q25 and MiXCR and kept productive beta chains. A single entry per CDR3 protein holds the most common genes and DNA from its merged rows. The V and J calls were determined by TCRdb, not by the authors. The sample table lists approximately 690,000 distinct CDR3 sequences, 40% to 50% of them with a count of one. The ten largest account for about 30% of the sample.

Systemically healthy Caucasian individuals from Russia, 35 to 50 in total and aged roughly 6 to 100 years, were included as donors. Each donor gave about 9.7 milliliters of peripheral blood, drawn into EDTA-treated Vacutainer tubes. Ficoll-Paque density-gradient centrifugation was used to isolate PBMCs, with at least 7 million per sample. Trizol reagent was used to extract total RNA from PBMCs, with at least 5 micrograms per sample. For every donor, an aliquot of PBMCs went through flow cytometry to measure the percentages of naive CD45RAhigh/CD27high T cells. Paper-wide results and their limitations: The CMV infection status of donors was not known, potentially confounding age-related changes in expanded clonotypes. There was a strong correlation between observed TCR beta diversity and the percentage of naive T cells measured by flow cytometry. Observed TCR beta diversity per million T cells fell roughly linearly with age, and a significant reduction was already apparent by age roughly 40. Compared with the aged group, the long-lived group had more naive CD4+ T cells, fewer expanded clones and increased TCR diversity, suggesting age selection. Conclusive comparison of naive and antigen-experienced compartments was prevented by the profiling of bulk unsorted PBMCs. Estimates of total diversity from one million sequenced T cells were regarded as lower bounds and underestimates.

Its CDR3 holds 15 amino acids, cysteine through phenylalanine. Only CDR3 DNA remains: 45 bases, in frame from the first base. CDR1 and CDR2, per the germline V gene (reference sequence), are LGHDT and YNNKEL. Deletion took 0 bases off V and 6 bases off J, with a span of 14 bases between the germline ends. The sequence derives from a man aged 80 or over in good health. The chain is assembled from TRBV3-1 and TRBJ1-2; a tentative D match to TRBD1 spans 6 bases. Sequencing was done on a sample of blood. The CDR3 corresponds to CASSQEGGPIDGYTF. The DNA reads TGTGCCAGCAGCCAAGAGGGGGGGCCGATAGATGGCTACACCTTC.